A selection of T cell receptor beta chains follows, all from one sample in a study of blood T cell repertoires in COVID-19. Measured with immunoSEQ multiplex PCR; TCRdb has only the in-frame clones, and not every one. The sample has 65,000 or so clones; over 80% are singletons. Sequenced sample: peripheral blood. The source of these receptors is a man younger than 45 with COVID-19, enrolled during active disease. Both conserved end residues are trimmed from each CDR3.

CDR3aa: ASSFISRDSSYEQY
v_gene: TRBV13
j_gene: TRBJ2-7

CDR3aa: ASKGQGAREQY
v_gene: TRBV19
j_gene: TRBJ2-7

CDR3aa: ASSPGQGLMNTEAF
v_gene: TRBV19
j_gene: TRBJ1-1

CDR3aa: ASRGLAGEDQF
v_gene: TRBV2
j_gene: TRBJ2-1

CDR3aa: ASSWGLERDEQY
v_gene: TRBV7-2
j_gene: TRBJ2-7

CDR3aa: ASSLDRHAGYT
v_gene: TRBV19
j_gene: TRBJ1-2

CDR3aa: ASSAGTSGTSSYNEQF
v_gene: TRBV5-1
j_gene: TRBJ2-1

CDR3aa: ASSQAPSGMSSYEQY
v_gene: TRBV4-1
j_gene: TRBJ2-7

CDR3aa: ASMRTGDEKLF
v_gene: TRBV28
j_gene: TRBJ1-4

CDR3aa: ASSSSLGTGGETQY
v_gene: TRBV7-6
j_gene: TRBJ2-5

CDR3aa: ASSDPYSPLH
v_gene: TRBV2
j_gene: TRBJ1-6

CDR3aa: ASSRGTGLEKLF
v_gene: TRBV2
j_gene: TRBJ1-4

CDR3aa: ASSDRRGEAF
v_gene: TRBV10-1
j_gene: TRBJ1-1

CDR3aa: ASSLRRLRLSNQPQH
v_gene: TRBV28
j_gene: TRBJ1-5

CDR3aa: ASSPQGNYGYT
v_gene: TRBV14
j_gene: TRBJ1-2

CDR3aa: ASSLTSESDTQY
v_gene: TRBV28
j_gene: TRBJ2-3

CDR3aa: ASSTLSGRGEKLF
v_gene: TRBV19
j_gene: TRBJ1-4

CDR3aa: ASSPDRGPYEQY
v_gene: TRBV3-1/TRBV3-2
j_gene: TRBJ2-7

CDR3aa: ASSLGQIQETQY
v_gene: TRBV28
j_gene: TRBJ2-5

CDR3aa: ASSTSGRSPYEQY
v_gene: TRBV2
j_gene: TRBJ2-7

CDR3aa: ASSPRGEEAKNIQY
v_gene: TRBV9
j_gene: TRBJ2-4

CDR3aa: ASQRGGYEQY
v_gene: TRBV2
j_gene: TRBJ2-7

CDR3aa: ASSTHRVSDTQY
v_gene: TRBV13
j_gene: TRBJ2-3

CDR3aa: ASSQDRDRVNTEAF
v_gene: TRBV4-1
j_gene: TRBJ1-1

CDR3aa: ASSLMTSGSTDTQY
v_gene: TRBV18
j_gene: TRBJ2-3

CDR3aa: ASRPTHSGANVLT
v_gene: TRBV25-1
j_gene: TRBJ2-6

CDR3aa: ASSVDPHSSGNTIY
v_gene: TRBV9
j_gene: TRBJ1-3

CDR3aa: ASSSRGGKTEAF
v_gene: TRBV6-2/TRBV6-3
j_gene: TRBJ1-1

CDR3aa: SVAGGLAGADTQY
v_gene: TRBV29-1
j_gene: TRBJ2-3

CDR3aa: ASSRQAPSTDTQY
v_gene: TRBV9
j_gene: TRBJ2-3

CDR3aa: ATSLGDISNQPQH
v_gene: TRBV15
j_gene: TRBJ1-5

CDR3aa: ASSPRAGEPETQY
v_gene: TRBV7-9
j_gene: TRBJ2-5

CDR3aa: ASSSGVWADRDETQY
v_gene: TRBV11-2
j_gene: TRBJ2-5

CDR3aa: AWRRLASTDTQY
v_gene: TRBV30
j_gene: TRBJ2-3

CDR3aa: ASSLVAGAENEQF
v_gene: TRBV7-2
j_gene: TRBJ2-1

CDR3aa: ASSRRQRQAHEQY
v_gene: TRBV6-5
j_gene: TRBJ2-7

CDR3aa: ASSLGGSLTEAF
v_gene: TRBV28
j_gene: TRBJ1-1

CDR3aa: ASSQDPARAGGTEAF
v_gene: TRBV4-3
j_gene: TRBJ1-1

CDR3aa: ASSSSRVAGNTDTQY
v_gene: TRBV5-6
j_gene: TRBJ2-3

CDR3aa: ASTPSEAVNEQF
v_gene: TRBV7-9
j_gene: TRBJ2-1

CDR3aa: SASFPPDNEQF
v_gene: TRBV20-1
j_gene: TRBJ2-1

CDR3aa: ASSQIQGVEGYT
v_gene: TRBV14
j_gene: TRBJ1-2

CDR3aa: AWRYGIQQAGSGKLF
v_gene: TRBV30
j_gene: TRBJ1-4

CDR3aa: SVGGGYT
v_gene: TRBV29-1
j_gene: TRBJ1-2

CDR3aa: ASSPVGGLYNEQF
v_gene: TRBV7-9
j_gene: TRBJ2-1

CDR3aa: ASSILAGGPTDTQY
v_gene: TRBV19
j_gene: TRBJ2-3

CDR3aa: ASSQDTTAYGYT
v_gene: TRBV3-1/TRBV3-2
j_gene: TRBJ1-2

CDR3aa: ASSPRTGDGELF
v_gene: TRBV7-9
j_gene: TRBJ2-2

CDR3aa: ASSEALLDRPNTEAF
v_gene: TRBV2
j_gene: TRBJ1-1

CDR3aa: SVQPRQGDTEAF
v_gene: TRBV29-1
j_gene: TRBJ1-1

CDR3aa: AWKLAGYEQF
v_gene: TRBV30
j_gene: TRBJ2-1

CDR3aa: ASGRRQGPDQPQH
v_gene: TRBV27
j_gene: TRBJ1-5

CDR3aa: ASSLVRQLAGRLTEQF
v_gene: TRBV13
j_gene: TRBJ2-1

CDR3aa: ATSRGTGNTEAF
v_gene: TRBV15
j_gene: TRBJ1-1

CDR3aa: AIRQGPTDYGYT
v_gene: TRBV10-3
j_gene: TRBJ1-2

CDR3aa: AWTRDSNEKLF
v_gene: TRBV30
j_gene: TRBJ1-4

CDR3aa: ASSIGQDRMNTEAF
v_gene: TRBV19
j_gene: TRBJ1-1

CDR3aa: AISESGRANTGELF
v_gene: TRBV10-3
j_gene: TRBJ2-2

CDR3aa: ASSRTGGGSGYYGYT
v_gene: TRBV14
j_gene: TRBJ1-2